This T cell receptor beta chain was retrieved from a study of T cell responses to AZD1222 COVID-19 vaccine. Study-wide results and limits: Reports say nearly half of spike-specific TCRs go after unmutated variant regions. AZD1222 recipients seropositive at baseline numbered only six.

Sequencing used immunoSEQ multiplex PCR; TCRdb keeps in-frame clones, though not all of them. The profile shows some 120,000 clones, roughly 90% of them singletons. This clone was observed a handful of times. The antigen is unknown. Germline loops: CDR1 LNHDA, CDR2 SQIVND (reference sequence). The CDR3 is 15 residues long. Trimming left V 7 bases short and J 4 bases short, with 17 bases between. V is TRBV19 and J is TRBJ1-5, with D perhaps TRBD1 (5 bases). The TCR originated in an adult in good health. The sample in question was peripheral blood, obtained on day 0 of MenACWY control vaccination. CDR3 sequence reads: CASTPYGARNQPQHF. CDR3 nucleotide sequence: TGTGCCAGTACCCCCTACGGGGCTCGTAATCAGCCCCAGCATTTT. Complete variable domain (other parts from reference TRBV19 and TRBJ1-5): DGGITQSPKYLFRKEGQNVTLSCEQNLNHDAMYWYRQDPGQGLRLIYYSQIVNDFQKGDIAEGYSVSREKKESFPLTVTSAQKNPTAFYLCASTPYGARNQPQHFGDGTRLSIL.